Listed here are 19 T cell receptor beta chains from one sample, sequenced in a study of shared T cell receptors in the human thymus. The data were produced by immunoSEQ multiplex PCR, yet TCRdb's version contains in-frame clones alone and is incomplete. The table has over 650,000 clones, more than 75% seen once. The same sample was also used in a study of human thymus T cells.

Sequences were obtained from thymocytes. Receptors were obtained from a boy in the first two years of life with a congenital heart defect.

The V call is TRBV2, the J call TRBJ2-7; TRBD2 aligns across 7 bases. Looked up from germline, CDR1 is SNHLY and CDR2 is FYNNEI. This CDR3 is 15 amino acids long. V shed 7 bases and J 1 base; nucleotides not matched to a gene: 10. The CDR3 DNA reads TGTGCCAGCAAGCTTGGTCGGGAGGAGTCCTACGAGCAGTACTTC. Translated: CASKLGREESYEQYF.

The chain recombines TRBV14 with TRBJ1-1; D might be TRBD1 (6 bases). The germline V and J ends were trimmed by 1 base and 7 bases, with 22 bases remaining between them. This CDR3 is built from 17 residues. Germline V gene lookup returns CDR1 SGHDN and CDR2 FVKESK. The CDR3 is CASSQVVMTNGDIEAFF. The CDR3 coding sequence is TGTGCCAGCAGCCAAGTGGTCATGACTAATGGGGACATTGAAGCTTTCTTT.

The CDR3 nucleotides read TGTGCCAGCAGCTTAGGGACTAGCGGGAGGACCTCCTACAATGAGCAGTTCTTC. The encoded protein is CASSLGTSGRTSYNEQFF. The chain couples TRBV7-8 to TRBJ2-1, with 14 bases identical to TRBD2. The V gene end was trimmed by 1 base and the J gene end by 0 bases; junction bases not matched to a gene: 2. This CDR3 comprises 18 residues. The germline V gene has CDR1 SGHVS and CDR2 FQNEAQ. The entire variable domain, with the rest obtained from reference TRBV7-8 and TRBJ2-1, is as follows: GAGVSQSPRYKVAKRGQDVALRCDPISGHVSLFWYQQALGQGPEFLTYFQNEAQLDKSGLPSDRFFAERPEGSVSTLKIQRTQQEDSAVYLCASSLGTSGRTSYNEQFFGPGTRLTVL.

The chain recombines TRBV28 with TRBJ2-7; 9 nucleotides agree with TRBD2. Germline CDR1 MDHEN, CDR2 SYDVKM. The length of the CDR3 is 14 residues. Trimming took 5 bases from V and 6 from J; bases not matched to a gene: 8. This CDR3 is CASSHRLAALEQYF. The CDR3 nucleotides are TGTGCCAGCAGTCACAGACTAGCGGCGCTCGAGCAGTACTTC. Looking up the rest from reference TRBV28 and TRBJ2-7 gives the full variable domain: DVKVTQSSRYLVKRTGEKVFLECVQDMDHENMFWYRQDPGLGLRLIYFSYDVKMKEKGDIPEGYSVSREKKERFSLILESASTNQTSMYLCASSHRLAALEQYFGPGTRLTVT.

V and J are TRBV12-1 and TRBJ1-3. TRBV12-1 is a pseudogene locus. CDR3 length: 17 amino acids. The CDR3 spells CASSLRGGASSGNTIYF. The CDR3 region has the DNA TGTGCCAGCAGCTTACGGGGAGGGGCCAGCTCTGGAAACACCATATATTTT.

V is TRBV7-2 and J is TRBJ2-1; TRBD1 is a possible D gene (5 bases). This CDR3 comprises 16 residues. Looked up from germline, CDR1 is SGHTA and CDR2 is FQGNSA. The germline V and J ends were trimmed by 3 bases and 3 bases, with 15 bases remaining between them. The CDR3 coding sequence is TGTGCCAGCAGCTTCTGGGGCCACTGGGGCTACAATGAGCAGTTCTTC. Translated, it gives CASSFWGHWGYNEQFF.

V gene TRBV28 combines with J gene TRBJ1-1; no reliable D call. Germline V lookup: CDR1 MDHEN, CDR2 SYDVKM. V was shortened by 8 bases and J by 7 bases, with 14 bases between the two germline ends. This CDR3 has 12 residues. CDR3 region: CASGPLYSEAFF. The CDR3 coding sequence is TGTGCCAGCGGCCCCCTGTACAGTGAAGCTTTCTTT.

A few counts support this clone. The chain is built from TRBV10-3 and TRBJ2-7, with 9 nucleotides matching TRBD2. Trimming removed 8 bases from V and 6 bases from J; junction bases left unmatched: 20. The CDR3 consists of 17 residues. Germline CDR1 ENHRY, CDR2 SYGVKD. CDR3 sequence: CAIGTGWVLAGPGEQYF. The CDR3 DNA is TGTGCCATCGGAACAGGTTGGGTTCTAGCGGGACCTGGCGAGCAGTACTTC.

V usage is TRBV19 and J usage is TRBJ1-5; D is unclear. The CDR3 length is 16 residues. With 1 base removed from V and 0 bases from J, the gap between germline ends came to 10 bases. Germline CDR1 reads LNHDA; CDR2 reads SQIVND (reference sequence). CDR3 DNA sequence: TGTGCCAGTAGTATAGGAGGAGGAGATAGCAATCAGCCCCAGCATTTT. Translating it yields CASSIGGGDSNQPQHF.

The chain links TRBV5-8 to TRBJ2-5, with TRBD2 identical over 9 bases. Germline-derived CDR1 and CDR2 are SGHTS and YDEGEE. This CDR3 comprises 15 residues. V lost 5 bases to trimming and J lost 1 base; unmatched junction nucleotides: 6. CDR3 loop: CASSRAGGRQETQYF. The DNA for the CDR3 is TGTGCCAGCAGTCGAGCGGGAGGCCGCCAAGAGACCCAGTACTTC.

The chain has TRBV4-3 and TRBJ2-5, with TRBD1 matching 9 bases. The CDR3 sequence is 14 residues long. Germline CDR1 and CDR2: LGHNA and YSLEER. V was clipped by 1 base and J by 7 bases; unmatched bases: 4. The CDR3 is CASSQGRQGGTQYF. CDR3 DNA sequence: TGCGCCAGCAGCCAAGGCCGACAGGGGGGGACCCAGTACTTC.

The rearrangement joins TRBV9 to TRBJ2-3; TRBD2 agrees at 8 bases. With 3 bases clipped from V and 0 bases from J, the junction kept 6 bases outside the gene matches. Germline CDR1 and CDR2: SGDLS and YYNGEE. CDR3 length equals 16 residues. CDR3 region: CASSGDSGVSTDTQYF. CDR3 sequence (DNA): TGTGCCAGCAGCGGGGATAGCGGGGTCAGCACAGATACGCAGTATTTT.

This chain uses TRBV7-8 with TRBJ1-6; the D gene is possibly TRBD1 (6 bases). The CDR3 runs 14 residues. The germline V and J ends were trimmed by 6 bases and 6 bases, with 12 bases remaining between them. Germline CDR1 SGHVS, CDR2 FQNEAQ. The CDR3 spells CASRSDRPNSPLHF. The CDR3 nucleotides are TGTGCCAGCAGATCGGACAGACCTAATTCACCCCTCCACTTT.

This chain uses TRBV9 with TRBJ1-4; possibly TRBD1 for D (5 bases). Germline assignment: CDR1 SGDLS and CDR2 YYNGEE. V lost 0 bases and J lost 3, with 9 bases in between. This CDR3 comprises 15 residues. The CDR3 reads CASSVDLGANEKLFF. The CDR3 DNA sequence: TGTGCCAGCAGCGTAGATCTAGGGGCTAATGAAAAACTGTTTTTT.

The chain joins TRBV5-1 to TRBJ2-5; no definite D call. This CDR3 comprises 13 residues. The V gene's germline CDR1 is SGHRS and CDR2 YFSETQ. Trimming removed 1 base at V and 0 bases at J, with 4 bases between. This chain's CDR3 is CASSLTDQETQYF. The CDR3 coding sequence is TGCGCCAGCAGCTTGACGGACCAAGAGACCCAGTACTTC.

The CDR3 DNA sequence: TGTGCCACCCGGGGACAGGGAAAGCGTGGGGGCCCCTACAATGAGCAGTTCTTC. This sequence encodes CATRGQGKRGGPYNEQFF. The rearrangement joins TRBV15 to TRBJ2-1; 9 bases match TRBD1. Germline V gene sequence: CDR1 LNHNV, CDR2 YYDKDF (reference sequence). Losses at the gene ends were 8 bases for V and 2 bases for J; bases not matched to a gene: 16. This CDR3 has 18 amino acids. The whole variable domain, filled in from reference TRBV15 and TRBJ2-1, reads DAMVIQNPRYQVTQFGKPVTLSCSQTLNHNVMYWYQQKSSQAPKLLFHYYDKDFNNEADTPDNFQSRRPNTSFCFLDIRSPGLGDTAMYLCATRGQGKRGGPYNEQFFGPGTRLTVL.

The chain carries TRBV9 and TRBJ2-1; 8 bases are shared with TRBD2. V shed 0 bases and J 7 bases; nucleotides not matched to a gene: 3. Germline assignment: CDR1 SGDLS and CDR2 YYNGEE. There are 14 residues in the CDR3. The CDR3 DNA is TGTGCCAGCAGCGTAGTAAGCGGGAGTAATGAGCAGTTCTTC. This codes for CASSVVSGSNEQFF.

The V and J genes are TRBV5-1 and TRBJ1-2; D call uncertain. This CDR3 contains 14 residues. Germline CDR1 SGHRS, CDR2 YFSETQ. V lost 0 bases and J lost 3, with 9 bases in between. The CDR3 DNA reads TGCGCCAGCAGCTTGGGCCACGGAGACTATGGCTACACCTTC. It encodes CASSLGHGDYGYTF.

This chain links TRBV6-5 with TRBJ2-3; D perhaps matches TRBD2 (6 bases). The length of the CDR3 is 15 residues. CDR1 MNHEY and CDR2 SVGAGI come from the germline V gene. V lost 4 bases and J 0 bases, leaving 11 bases between the germline ends. The CDR3: CASSFTGTSTDTQYF. DNA for the CDR3: TGTGCCAGCAGTTTCACCGGGACTAGCACAGATACGCAGTATTTT.